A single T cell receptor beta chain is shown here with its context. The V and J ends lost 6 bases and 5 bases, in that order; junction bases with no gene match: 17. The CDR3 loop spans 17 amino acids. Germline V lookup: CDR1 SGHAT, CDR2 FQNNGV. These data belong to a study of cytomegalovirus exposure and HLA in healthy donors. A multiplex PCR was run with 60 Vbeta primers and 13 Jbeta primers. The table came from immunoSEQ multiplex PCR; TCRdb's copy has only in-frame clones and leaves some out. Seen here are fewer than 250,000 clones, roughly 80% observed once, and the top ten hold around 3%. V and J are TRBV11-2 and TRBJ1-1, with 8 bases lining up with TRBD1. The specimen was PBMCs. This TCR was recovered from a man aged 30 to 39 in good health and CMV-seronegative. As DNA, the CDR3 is TGTGCCAGCAGGTTCCCATGGGGACAGGCTAAGGAGACTGAAGCTTTCTTT. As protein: CASRFPWGQAKETEAFF.